This TCR beta chain was obtained from a study of neoadjuvant anti-PD-1 for oral cavity cancer (dated by TCRdb to 2020 to 2022). Notes on the research overall: Before curative-intent surgical resection, most patients were given three to four biweekly doses of nivolumab at 3 mg/kg. Responders were defined as patients with complete response, partial response or stable disease by RECIST 1.1; non-responders were defined as patients with progression. There were about a dozen patients in the parent correlative cohort, and the response rate was roughly 33%. Patients without progression received a fourth nivolumab dose around day 43 and underwent definitive surgical resection on days 50-56. Here is what the overall study found, with its caveats: A higher pretreatment blood Treg/Th17 ratio correlated with both higher pretreatment blood TCRbeta clonality and lower post-treatment tumor TCRbeta clonality. After neoadjuvant nivolumab, non-responders showed significantly higher T cell clonality (Gini index) in PBMCs than responders did. The TCR analyses had only a few patients in each response group, and the authors called for validation in larger cohorts.

For this clone: Its recognized antigen is unknown. One base away there is no much larger clone; base qualities are not given.

Sequences SGHVS (CDR1) and FQNEAQ (CDR2) are obtained from the germline V gene. Trimmed from V: 4 bases; trimmed from J: 5 bases; junction bases lacking a gene match: 11. Including the terminal cysteine and phenylalanine, the CDR3 comprises 16 residues. Only the CDR3 DNA stays, 48 bases, in frame from base 1. For deep sequencing of PBMC libraries, mostly around 480 ng of input genomic DNA was used, and six replicates were run per sample. The immunoSEQ hsTCRbeta kit was used to prepare TCRbeta libraries according to the manufacturer's instructions. The completed libraries were mixed into a single pool at 3 nM, then sequenced with an Illumina NovaSeq 6000 S4 flow cell. The authors' analysis ran thus. The immunoSEQ Analyzer handled quality control and preprocessing of the raw data. The analysis was restricted to productive rearrangements, with each unique CDR3 amino acid sequence defining a clonotype. Repertoire clonality was estimated as the Gini-Simpson index, which was calculated using the R package tcR. Student's t test was used to compare Gini indices, while Pearson correlation assessed associations with tumor size change. What TCRdb holds here is the immuneACCESS table cut down to in-frame rearrangements. Part of the clones is not present; checked against another copy, under half of the missing clones reflect an unresolved V gene, and the others are unexplained. V and J calls and clone size are those listed in that table; D and trimming were worked out from the DNA. For this sample there are over 14,000 clones; roughly 71% appear just once. The ten largest clones represent roughly 2.9% of the sample.

The sample's time point label is to be understood as: before neoadjuvant nivolumab. Patients were newly diagnosed with stage II-IVA oral cavity squamous cell carcinoma and had received no prior systemic or radiation treatment. The cohort was composed of patients with HPV-negative, locally advanced oral cavity squamous cell carcinoma. Peripheral blood mononuclear cells were analyzed directly and were not maintained or expanded in culture. Samples were obtained from a longitudinal correlative study of a single-arm phase II trial of neoadjuvant nivolumab in oral cavity squamous cell carcinoma. Subject-matched pre- and post-treatment PBMCs and tumors from three responders and three non-responders underwent genomic DNA-based TCRbeta sequencing. Peripheral blood mononuclear cells were collected before nivolumab treatment and again after treatment, at the time of surgery. The Maxwell RSC DNA from Cells kit was used to extract genomic DNA from PBMCs.

The chain links TRBV7-8 with TRBJ2-7; 10 bases in the middle match TRBD2. The sequences come from PBMCs, collected before nivolumab (anti-PD-1) treatment. This TCR came from a person between 40 and 85 years old with oral cavity squamous cell carcinoma. The DNA is as follows: TGTGCCAGCAGCTCGTCGCGCTATCTAGCGGGAGACGAGCAGTACTTC. Translation gives CASSSSRYLAGDEQYF.